Below are 8 T cell receptor beta chains sequenced from a single sample in a study of blood T cells in healthy people across ages. Primed by a sample-barcoded 5' primer and a J-beta primer mix, a second PCR proceeded for 7 to 11 cycles. TCRdb re-called the 5' RACE reads through MiXCR, storing one row per CDR3 protein. The sample has about 1.4 million distinct CDR3 sequences, around 55% seen once; the top ten hold about 6.3%. Sequencing used blood. These receptors came from a man younger than 35 in good health.

This chain connects TRBV6-5 to TRBJ1-2, with D possibly matching TRBD1 (6 bases). V shed 2 bases and J shed 4 bases, with 14 bases lying between them. Looked up from germline, CDR1 is MNHEY and CDR2 is SVGAGI. The CDR3 has 15 residues. The CDR3 DNA follows: TGTGCCAGCAGTTACGCCAGGGGTTATCTCTATGGCTACACCTTC. It codes for CASSYARGYLYGYTF.

This clonotype came up a few times. V gene TRBV6-5 combines with J gene TRBJ2-5; D is possibly TRBD2 (5 bases). Trimming shortened V by 5 bases and J by 4 bases, and 11 bases separated the two germline ends. Germline lookup yields CDR1 MNHEY and CDR2 SVGAGI. The CDR3 totals 13 residues. The CDR3 here is CASSRGTPETQYF. For the CDR3, the DNA is TGTGCCAGCAGTCGGGGAACCCCAGAGACCCAGTACTTC.

This clonotype was seen many times. CDR3 nucleotide sequence: TGTGCCAGCATGGAGCGGTACGCGTCGGGGAAGACCCAGTACTTC. This encodes CASMERYASGKTQYF. V and J are TRBV6-1 and TRBJ2-5, with D possibly being TRBD2 (5 bases). The ends were cut back, 7 bases at V and 6 bases at J, with 21 bases in the middle. CDR3 length: 15 residues. Germline-derived CDR1 and CDR2 are MNHNS and SASEGT.

V is TRBV27 and J is TRBJ2-5, with D perhaps given as TRBD1 or TRBD2 (5 bases each). The CDR3 has 17 amino acids. The germline CDR1 and CDR2 sequences are MNHEY and SMNVEV (reference sequence). Between the trimmed V and J ends, which lost 5 bases and 11 bases, there was a span of 30 bases. CDR3 region: CASSQDGASRTYNEQYF. The DNA of the CDR3 is TGTGCCAGCAGTCAAGACGGGGCTAGCCGCACGTACAATGAGCAGTACTTC.

This chain links TRBV20-1 with TRBJ2-7; 8 bases agree with TRBD1. J lost 3 bases, V lost 3 bases, and 7 bases had no gene match. Per the germline V gene, CDR1 is DFQATT and CDR2 is SNEGSKA (reference sequence). The CDR3 consists of 14 residues. The CDR3 loop reads CSASRGTGDYEQYF. The DNA for the CDR3 is TGCAGTGCTAGCCGCGGGACAGGAGACTACGAGCAGTACTTC.

This clonotype was counted a single time. The chain uses TRBV15 and TRBJ2-3, with D unresolved. Germline V CDR1 and CDR2: LNHNV, YYDKDF (reference sequence). The V gene lost 5 bases and the J gene lost 8 bases, with 20 bases spanning the gap. This CDR3 has 15 residues. CDR3 amino acids: CATSDGAPSESTQYF. The CDR3, as DNA: TGTGCCACCAGCGATGGCGCTCCCAGTGAGAGTACGCAGTATTTT.

The table lists this clonotype with a count of one. The V and J genes are TRBV7-8 and TRBJ2-7, with D maybe TRBD1 (6 bases). CDR1 is SGHVS and CDR2 is FQNEAQ in the germline V gene. The CDR3 contains 15 residues. Deletions cut 6 bases from V and 0 bases from J, with 15 bases between. The CDR3 here is CASRGAALSSYEQYF. CDR3 DNA sequence: TGTGCCAGCAGGGGGGCGGCTCTAAGCTCCTACGAGCAGTACTTC.

The chain joins TRBV7-9 to TRBJ2-7; unclear D gene. Germline lookup yields CDR1 SEHNR and CDR2 FQNEAQ (reference sequence). Deletions cut 2 bases from V and 7 bases from J, with 6 bases between. The CDR3 has 11 residues. The CDR3 region is CASSLTLEQYF. CDR3 in DNA: TGTGCCAGCAGCTTAACTCTTGAGCAGTACTTC.